The 9 T cell receptor beta chains listed next were all sequenced from one sample in a study of blood T cell repertoires in COVID-19. Profiled with immunoSEQ multiplex PCR; TCRdb holds only in-frame clones, not every one. The data contain a few hundred thousand clones, approximately 85% of them singletons. Sequenced input: peripheral blood. The receptors come from a human donor with COVID-19, enrolled during active disease. The donor label of this sample is uncertain.

The chain employs TRBV6-2 or TRBV6-3 and TRBJ1-5; TRBD1 matches 7 bases. This CDR3 region has 14 residues. The trim removed 4 bases at V and 5 bases at J, leaving 5 bases unmatched. Germline lookup yields CDR1 MNHEY and CDR2 SVGEGT. CDR3 region: CASSLDRRDQPQHF. CDR3 in DNA: TGTGCCAGCAGTTTGGACAGGCGAGATCAGCCCCAGCATTTT.

The CDR3 DNA follows: TGCAGCCCGACTAGCGGCAATGAGCAGTTCTTC. This codes for CSPTSGNEQFF. The rearrangement uses TRBV20-1 and TRBJ2-1; the match to TRBD2 covers 9 bases. The CDR3 runs 11 residues. Germline V gene sequence: CDR1 DFQATT, CDR2 SNEGSKA (reference sequence).

This chain links TRBV11-2 with TRBJ2-5; tentative D call: TRBD2 (5 bases). Looked up from germline, CDR1 is SGHAT and CDR2 is FQNNGV. This CDR3 region has 15 residues. The ends were cut back, 3 bases at V and 0 bases at J, with 11 bases in the middle. CDR3 coding DNA: TGTGCCAGCAGCTTGGGAGAGATCTACCAAGAGACCCAGTACTTC. Translation: CASSLGEIYQETQYF. Supplemented by reference TRBV11-2 and TRBJ2-5, the full variable domain reads EAGVAQSPRYKIIEKRQSVAFWCNPISGHATLYWYQQILGQGPKLLIQFQNNGVVDDSQLPKDRFSAERLKGVDSTLKIQPAKLEDSAVYLCASSLGEIYQETQYFGPGTRLLVL.

The chain uses TRBV9 and TRBJ1-4; tentatively, D is TRBD1 (5 bases). V lost 0 bases, J lost 10 bases, and 16 bases lay in between. CDR3 size: 15 residues. From germline, CDR1 is SGDLS and CDR2 YYNGEE. The CDR3 bases are TGTGCCAGCAGCGTAGGTCCCCCGCGAACAGGAAAACTGTTTTTT. Translated: CASSVGPPRTGKLFF.

V is TRBV11-2 and J is TRBJ2-1, with 7 bases aligning to TRBD2. The CDR3 loop spans 17 amino acids. J was trimmed by 6 bases and V by 0 bases; bases with no gene match: 11. Germline V gene sequence: CDR1 SGHAT, CDR2 FQNNGV. The CDR3 sequence: CASSLELVTGRSNEQFF. CDR3 nucleotide sequence: TGTGCCAGCAGCTTAGAGCTAGTAACCGGGAGGTCCAATGAGCAGTTCTTC.

This chain links TRBV2 with TRBJ1-5, with 8 positions matching TRBD1. The CDR3 spans 14 residues. Trimming removed 4 bases from V and 6 bases from J; junction bases left unmatched: 5. The germline CDR1 and CDR2 sequences are SNHLY and FYNNEI. CDR3 in amino acids: CASSADRVGQPQHF. CDR3 nucleotides: TGTGCCAGCAGTGCGGACAGGGTGGGTCAGCCCCAGCATTTT.

The CDR3: CASSESSRGTDTQYF. For the CDR3, the DNA is TGCGCCAGCAGTGAGTCATCGCGGGGCACAGATACGCAGTATTTT. The chain is built from TRBV10-1 and TRBJ2-3; a possible D gene is TRBD2 (5 bases). V lost 0 bases and J 1 base, leaving 8 bases between the germline ends. CDR1 and CDR2 from the germline V gene are WNHNN and SYGVQD (reference sequence). The CDR3 contains 15 residues.

The chain joins TRBV19 to TRBJ1-2, with 8 bases aligning to TRBD1. The J segment lost 2 bases and the V segment lost 11 bases, leaving 7 bases of the junction unmatched. The CDR3 has 13 amino acids. Looked up from germline, CDR1 is LNHDA and CDR2 is SQIVND (reference sequence). CDR3 nucleotide sequence: TGTGCCGTCCGGGACAGGCCAAACTATGGCTACACCTTC. Its protein is CAVRDRPNYGYTF.

This clone has more than one count but fewer than ten. The chain links TRBV5-1 to TRBJ1-2; 7 positions match TRBD1. The CDR3 loop spans 14 amino acids. J lost 0 bases, V lost 3 bases, and 2 bases had no gene match. Germline-derived CDR1 and CDR2 are SGHRS and YFSETQ. The CDR3 region is CASSWGTANYGYTF. CDR3 nucleotide sequence: TGCGCCAGCAGCTGGGGGACAGCTAACTATGGCTACACCTTC.